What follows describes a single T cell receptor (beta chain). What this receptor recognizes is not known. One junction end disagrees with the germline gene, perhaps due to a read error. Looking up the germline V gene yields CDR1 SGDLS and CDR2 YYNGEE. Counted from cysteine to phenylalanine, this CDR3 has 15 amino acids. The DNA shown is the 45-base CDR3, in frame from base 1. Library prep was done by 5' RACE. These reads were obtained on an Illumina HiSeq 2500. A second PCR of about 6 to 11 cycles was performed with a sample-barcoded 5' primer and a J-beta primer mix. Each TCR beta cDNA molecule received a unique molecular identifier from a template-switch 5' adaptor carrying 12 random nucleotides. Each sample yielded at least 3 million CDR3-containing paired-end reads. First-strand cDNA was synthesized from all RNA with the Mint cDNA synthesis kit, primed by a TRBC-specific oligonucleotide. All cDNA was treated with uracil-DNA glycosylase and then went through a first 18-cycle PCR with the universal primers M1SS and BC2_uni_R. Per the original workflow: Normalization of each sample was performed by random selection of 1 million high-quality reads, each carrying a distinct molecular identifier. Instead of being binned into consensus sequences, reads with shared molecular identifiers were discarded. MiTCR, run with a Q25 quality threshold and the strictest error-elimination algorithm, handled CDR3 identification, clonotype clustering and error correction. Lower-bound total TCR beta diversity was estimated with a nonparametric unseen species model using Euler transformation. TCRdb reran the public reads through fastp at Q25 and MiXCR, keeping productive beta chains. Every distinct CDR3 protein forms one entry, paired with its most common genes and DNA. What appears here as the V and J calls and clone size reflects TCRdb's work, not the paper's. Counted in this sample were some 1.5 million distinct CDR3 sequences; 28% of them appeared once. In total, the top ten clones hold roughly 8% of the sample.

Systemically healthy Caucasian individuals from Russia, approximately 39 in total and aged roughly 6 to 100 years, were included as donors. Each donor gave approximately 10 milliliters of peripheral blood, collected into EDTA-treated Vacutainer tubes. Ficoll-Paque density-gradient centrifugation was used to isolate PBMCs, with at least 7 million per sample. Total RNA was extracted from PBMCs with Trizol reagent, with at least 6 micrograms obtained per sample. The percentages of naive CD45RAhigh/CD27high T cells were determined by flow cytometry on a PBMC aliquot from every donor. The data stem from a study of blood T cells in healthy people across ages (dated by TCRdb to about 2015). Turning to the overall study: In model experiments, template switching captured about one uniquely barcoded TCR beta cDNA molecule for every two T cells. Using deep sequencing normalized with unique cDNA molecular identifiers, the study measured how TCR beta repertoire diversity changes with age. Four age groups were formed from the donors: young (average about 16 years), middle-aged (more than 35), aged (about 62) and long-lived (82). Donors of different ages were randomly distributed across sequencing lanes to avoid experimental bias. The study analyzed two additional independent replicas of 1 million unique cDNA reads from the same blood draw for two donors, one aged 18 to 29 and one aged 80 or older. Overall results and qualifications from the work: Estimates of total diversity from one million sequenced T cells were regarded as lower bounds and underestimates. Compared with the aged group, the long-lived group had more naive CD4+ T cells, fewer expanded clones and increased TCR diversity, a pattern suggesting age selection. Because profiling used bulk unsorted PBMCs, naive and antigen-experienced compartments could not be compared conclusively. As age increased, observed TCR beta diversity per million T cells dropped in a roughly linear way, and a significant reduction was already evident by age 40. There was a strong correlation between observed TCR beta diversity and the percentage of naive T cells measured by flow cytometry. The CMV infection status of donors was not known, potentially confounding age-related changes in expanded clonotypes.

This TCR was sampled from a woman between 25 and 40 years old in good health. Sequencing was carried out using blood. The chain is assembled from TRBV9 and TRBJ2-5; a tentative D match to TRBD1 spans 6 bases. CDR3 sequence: CASGVGQGILETQYF. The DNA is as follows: TGTGCCAGCGGCGTAGGGCAGGGGATACTGGAGACCCAGTACTTC.